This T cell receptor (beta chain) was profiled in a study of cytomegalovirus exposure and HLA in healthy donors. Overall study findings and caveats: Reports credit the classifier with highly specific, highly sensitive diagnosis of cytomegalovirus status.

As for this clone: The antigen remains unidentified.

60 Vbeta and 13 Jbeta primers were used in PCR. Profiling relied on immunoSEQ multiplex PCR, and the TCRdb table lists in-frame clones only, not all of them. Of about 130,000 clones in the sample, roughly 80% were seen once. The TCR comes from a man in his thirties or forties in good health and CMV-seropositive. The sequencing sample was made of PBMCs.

The DNA of the CDR3 is TGTGCCAGCAGGCCGACCCGGGACAAGGTCTACGAGCAGTACTTC. Translating gives CASRPTRDKVYEQYF. The genes are TRBV7-2 and TRBJ2-7; tentatively, D is TRBD1 (6 bases). Germline CDR1 is SGHTA and CDR2 is FQGNSA. The CDR3 contains 15 residues. Trimming removed 6 bases from V and 3 bases from J, with 18 bases in between.